This note documents a single TCR beta chain sequence. Its antigen is currently not known. No quality values exist for individual bases; no much larger clone is one base distant. RNA was extracted using the RNeasy kit, and roughly 0.5 to 1 microgram was reverse transcribed with random hexamers. The immunoSEQ multiplex PCR assay, covering 54 Vbeta and 13 Jbeta segments, was used to amplify TCR beta CDR3 regions. Bias from PCR amplification was corrected by using a synthetic template baseline for primer optimization and for computational correction. The study's processing was this. Reads were assigned to V, D and J genes according to IMGT and analyzed in immunoSEQ Analyzer, with only productive sequences retained. Clonality was calculated as one minus the Shannon entropy normalized by log2 of the number of productive unique sequences. For each patient and control, public and private clones were evaluated within the 100 most prevalent clones. Clones were defined as Susac-specific if absent from the healthy and MS cohorts, from roughly 1,100 published viral clones and from other ImmuneACCESS disease sequences. TCRdb reprocessing: public reads trimmed at Q25 with fastp, clones called with MiXCR, in-frame beta chains kept. For every CDR3 protein sequence, its rows merge into one entry that carries the most common genes and DNA. V and J calls and clone size were set by TCRdb, not the authors. The sample table shows some 120,000 distinct CDR3 sequences, and 85% to 95% are seen once. The ten largest clones take up around 0.12% of the sample.

These data belong to a study of CD8 T cells in Susac syndrome (dated by TCRdb to the late 2010s). Background on the whole study: Repertoire sequencing was used to test whether CD8+ T cell activation and differentiation in Susac syndrome was antigen driven. The clonality of the CD8+ T cell repertoire was compared across over 9 healthy donors, 14 Susac syndrome patients and about 16 multiple sclerosis patients.

Peripheral blood CD8+ and CD4+ T cells from healthy donors, Susac syndrome patients and multiple sclerosis patients were profiled by high-throughput TCR beta sequencing. Healthy donors were included as age- and sex-matched controls. CD8+ TEMRA cells were enriched by FACS, while bulk CD8+ and CD4+ T cells were purified by magnetic negative isolation. Blood was drawn into EDTA tubes, processed within 24 hours, and PBMCs were isolated by density gradient centrifugation. PBMCs intended for TCR sequencing were cryopreserved in liquid nitrogen and thawed later in a water bath at 37 degrees C. The sorted or isolated CD4+, CD8+ and CD8+ TEMRA cells reached a purity of at least 90%. From the germline V gene (reference sequence), CDR1 is LGHDT and CDR2 is YNNKEL. The CDR3 runs 15 residues from the cysteine to the phenylalanine. Only the CDR3 region is kept as DNA, spanning 45 bases read in frame from base 1. Cut back by 3 bases and 1 base, the V and J ends lie 9 bases apart.

The research as a whole found: The number of individuals in the TCR sequencing and HLA analysis was acknowledged as relatively small.

This TCR was sampled from a human donor in good health. The sequenced sample was CD8+ T cells from PBMCs. The sequence links TRBV3-1 to TRBJ2-2; the D gene is perhaps TRBD1 or TRBD2, as each covers 5 bases. The CDR3 protein: CASSQRGQNTGELFF. The sequence in DNA is TGTGCCAGCAGCCAGAGGGGCCAGAACACCGGGGAGCTGTTTTTT.